This passage covers 32 T cell receptor beta chains from one sample sequenced in a study of T cells in Graves' hyperthyroidism and ophthalmopathy. TCR beta CDR3 sequences were amplified from RNA transcripts. Carried out on the TCR CDR3, a first-round RT-PCR used the HTBI primer set. TCRdb processed the multiplex PCR reads anew with MiXCR; each CDR3 protein has one entry. Among more than 550,000 distinct CDR3 sequences, around 20% were seen once, and the ten largest hold roughly 17%. Sequencing was done on a sample of blood. The receptors here all came from a woman between 45 and 60 years old with Graves' hyperthyroidism that later progressed to Graves' ophthalmopathy.

V usage is TRBV5-1 and J usage is TRBJ2-2; D not certain. The germline V gene has CDR1 SGHRS and CDR2 YFSETQ. Trimming took off 2 bases at V and 0 bases at J, with 8 bases between the two ends. The CDR3 extends over 15 amino acids. The CDR3 region has the DNA TGCGCCAGCAGCTTACTCCAGGCGAACACCGGGGAGCTGTTTTTT. It encodes CASSLLQANTGELFF.

This clonotype was seen only a few times. The chain is built from TRBV29-1 and TRBJ2-2, with 9 bases identical to TRBD1. This CDR3 is built from 15 residues. With V trimmed by 4 bases and J by 4 bases, 7 bases remained unmatched. Germline V lookup: CDR1 SQVTM, CDR2 ANQGSEA. CDR3 sequence: CSVVSVDRGTGELFF. The CDR3 bases are TGCAGCGTTGTTTCTGTGGACAGGGGCACCGGGGAGCTGTTTTTT.

A word on this clonotype: Being one base from a much bigger clone, this may be a read error. The rearrangement joins TRBV3-1 to TRBJ1-5; 9 bases align to TRBD1. V was pared by 4 bases and J by 5 bases, with 3 bases of the junction left unmatched. CDR1 is LGHDT, CDR2 YNNKEL, per germline (reference sequence). The CDR3 contains 14 residues. The CDR3 coding sequence is TGTGCCAGCAGCCGCCGGGACAGGGATCAGCCCCAGCATTTT. The encoded protein is CASSRRDRDQPQHF.

This clonotype has ten or more counts. The J gene is TRBJ2-2, the V gene TRBV7-9; D unresolved. The CDR3 spans 16 residues. Between the trimmed V and J ends, which lost 5 bases and 2 bases, there was a span of 15 bases. Germline CDR1 reads SEHNR; CDR2 reads FQNEAQ (reference sequence). CDR3 bases: TGTGCCAGCAGCCCCGGATGGGCTTACAACACCGGGGAGCTGTTTTTT. This sequence encodes CASSPGWAYNTGELFF.

This clonotype was detected only a few times. The chain is built from TRBV13 and TRBJ2-2, with 7 bases identical to TRBD1. The germline gives CDR1 PRHDT, CDR2 FYEKMQ (reference sequence). The CDR3 is 18 residues long. J was trimmed by 0 bases and V by 0 bases; bases with no gene match: 7. The CDR3 is CASSLGPRTGPNTGELFF. The CDR3 bases are TGTGCCAGCAGCTTAGGGCCCCGGACAGGTCCGAACACCGGGGAGCTGTTTTTT. The entire variable domain, with the rest obtained from reference TRBV13 and TRBJ2-2, is as follows: AAGVIQSPRHLIKEKRETATLKCYPIPRHDTVYWYQQGPGQDPQFLISFYEKMQSDKGSIPDRFSAQQFSDYHSELNMSSLELGDSALYFCASSLGPRTGPNTGELFFGEGSRLTVL.

The V call is TRBV19, the J call TRBJ2-1, with TRBD2 matching 12 bases. The CDR3 is 19 amino acids. Trimming cost V 6 bases and J 0 bases; bases outside gene matches: 12. Looked up from germline, CDR1 is LNHDA and CDR2 is SQIVND (reference sequence). This CDR3 reads CASRGVGLAGGSSYNEQFF. CDR3 DNA: TGTGCCAGTAGGGGTGTGGGCCTAGCGGGGGGGAGCTCCTACAATGAGCAGTTCTTC.

Concerning this clonotype: Possible read error: a much larger clone is one base away. The chain uses TRBV12-3 or TRBV12-4 and TRBJ1-2, with D perhaps TRBD1 (5 bases). CDR3 length: 13 residues. Written as DNA, the CDR3 is TGTGCCAGCAGTTCGACAGTAAACTATGGCTGCACCTTC. It yields the protein CASSSTVNYGCTF.

The chain recombines TRBV10-2 with TRBJ2-1; D may correspond to TRBD1 or TRBD2 (5 bases each). CDR3 size: 15 residues. Germline-derived CDR1 and CDR2 are WSHSY and SAAADI. The V gene lost 0 bases and the J gene lost 1 base, with 7 bases spanning the gap. The chain's CDR3 is CASSESGESYNEQFF. CDR3 DNA: TGCGCCAGCAGTGAGTCGGGGGAATCCTACAATGAGCAGTTCTTC.

This chain connects TRBV27 to TRBJ1-3; no definite D call. Germline-derived CDR1 and CDR2 are MNHEY and SMNVEV (reference sequence). With 5 bases removed from V and 2 bases from J, the gap between germline ends came to 7 bases. There are 13 residues in the CDR3. CDR3: CASSRVAGNTIYF. DNA of the CDR3: TGTGCCAGCAGTAGAGTGGCTGGAAACACCATATATTTT.

In this sample, this clonotype turned up a few times. The genes are TRBV7-2 and TRBJ2-2, with 7 positions matching TRBD1. Germline V gene lookup returns CDR1 SGHTA and CDR2 FQGNSA. V gave up 2 bases and J gave up 3 bases; unmatched junction bases: 6. The CDR3 sequence is 16 residues long. The CDR3 reads CASSLQGQAHTGELFF. The CDR3 DNA reads TGTGCCAGCAGCTTACAAGGACAGGCGCACACCGGGGAGCTGTTTTTT.

This clonotype showed up many times. V and J are TRBV27 and TRBJ1-2, with 7 bases lining up with TRBD1. V lost 5 bases, J lost 4 bases, and 10 bases stayed unmatched. The CDR3 runs to 15 residues. Looked up from germline, CDR1 is MNHEY and CDR2 is SMNVEV (reference sequence). CDR3 region: CASSLRQGRPYGYTF. The DNA for the CDR3 is TGTGCCAGCAGTCTCCGACAGGGCCGGCCCTATGGCTACACCTTC.

The chain combines TRBV5-1 with TRBJ1-1; TRBD1 agrees at 8 bases. The CDR3 length is 18 residues. CDR1 SGHRS and CDR2 YFSETQ come from the germline V gene. Unmatched junction bases numbered 12, after V lost 0 bases and J lost 2 bases. This CDR3 is CASSLAFAGRGRNTEAFF. Written as DNA, the CDR3 is TGCGCCAGCAGCTTGGCCTTCGCGGGCAGGGGGCGAAACACTGAAGCTTTCTTT. The full variable domain, its missing parts supplied by reference TRBV5-1 and TRBJ1-1, is KAGVTQTPRYLIKTRGQQVTLSCSPISGHRSVSWYQQTPGQGLQFLFEYFSETQRNKGNFPGRFSGRQFSNSRSEMNVSTLELGDSALYLCASSLAFAGRGRNTEAFFGQGTRLTVV.

This clonotype occurred many times. The rearrangement uses TRBV2 and TRBJ1-2, with 7 bases fitting TRBD1. J gave up 5 bases and V 5 bases, and 5 bases lay outside the gene matches. Germline CDR1 is SNHLY and CDR2 is FYNNEI. The CDR3 has 13 amino acids. In DNA form, the CDR3 reads TGTGCCAGCAGTACAGGGGTGGAATATGGCTACACCTTC. Translated, it gives CASSTGVEYGYTF.

This clonotype was recorded many times. This chain uses TRBV7-9 with TRBJ2-3; D not resolved. CDR3 length: 17 residues. Trimming pared 0 bases from V and 3 bases from J, leaving 16 bases between. In germline, CDR1 is SEHNR, CDR2 FQNEAQ (reference sequence). This chain's CDR3 is CASSLATGSETTDTQYF. The CDR3 coding sequence is TGTGCCAGCAGCTTAGCAACTGGGTCGGAAACTACAGATACGCAGTATTTT.

The V and J genes are TRBV28 and TRBJ1-5, with D hard to call. With 0 bases removed from V and 2 bases from J, the gap between germline ends came to 11 bases. This CDR3 contains 16 residues. Germline assignment: CDR1 MDHEN and CDR2 SYDVKM. The CDR3 bases are TGTGCCAGCAGTTTATGGGGAAACGATGGCAATCAGCCCCAGCATTTT. Translating it yields CASSLWGNDGNQPQHF.

In its sample, this clonotype was seen a few times. The chain joins TRBV5-1 to TRBJ1-5; the match to TRBD1 covers 7 bases. CDR1 is SGHRS, CDR2 YFSETQ, per germline. J gave up 0 bases and V 4 bases, and 16 bases lay outside the gene matches. This CDR3 has 19 residues. DNA for the CDR3: TGCGCCAGCAGCGGAGAGGGACAGCCGCTCCCTTATAGCAATCAGCCCCAGCATTTT. Translated, it gives CASSGEGQPLPYSNQPQHF. Drawing the rest from reference TRBV5-1 and TRBJ1-5, the complete variable domain is KAGVTQTPRYLIKTRGQQVTLSCSPISGHRSVSWYQQTPGQGLQFLFEYFSETQRNKGNFPGRFSGRQFSNSRSEMNVSTLELGDSALYLCASSGEGQPLPYSNQPQHFGDGTRLSIL.

This clonotype was recorded many times. This chain joins TRBV11-3 and TRBJ1-1, with no clear D. The CDR3 runs to 15 residues. The V end was cut by 6 bases, the J end by 1 base, with 15 bases between. The germline CDR1 and CDR2 sequences are SGHNT and YENEEA. CDR3 nucleotides: TGTGCCAGCAGTCCCAATGGCCACAGGAACACTGAAGCTTTCTTT. This translates into CASSPNGHRNTEAFF.

The table lists this clonotype with a few counts. The chain combines TRBV10-1 with TRBJ1-3, with a weak D call TRBD1 (5 bases). Germline-derived CDR1 and CDR2 are WNHNN and SYGVQD (reference sequence). The CDR3 sequence is 14 residues long. V gave up 9 bases and J gave up 7 bases, with 19 bases separating them. CDR3 sequence reads: CARPDSPPANTIYF. The CDR3 DNA is TGCGCCAGACCCGACAGTCCTCCCGCGAACACCATATATTTT.

This clonotype was found many times. The chain links TRBV3-1 to TRBJ2-3; 9 bases line up with TRBD2. V was clipped by 0 bases and J by 4 bases; unmatched bases: 5. The CDR3 has 16 amino acids. Germline V gives CDR1 LGHDT, CDR2 YNNKEL (reference sequence). This chain's CDR3 is CASSQDRLAGSDTQYF. DNA of the CDR3: TGTGCCAGCAGCCAAGATCGGCTAGCGGGGTCAGATACGCAGTATTTT.

Many counts were recorded for this clonotype. The chain employs TRBV7-2 and TRBJ2-3; no clear D gene. This CDR3 comprises 14 residues. CDR1 and CDR2 from the germline V gene are SGHTA and FQGNSA. The V end lost 2 bases, the J end lost 2 bases, and 8 bases lay between the germline ends. As DNA, the CDR3 is TGTGCCAGCAGCTTATATGCGGACACAGATACGCAGTATTTT. This translates into CASSLYADTDTQYF.

Many counts were recorded for this clonotype. The junction departs from germline at one end; a sequencing error may be responsible. This chain links TRBV7-7 with TRBJ2-2; the D gene could be TRBD1 or TRBD2 (5 bases each). This CDR3 contains 17 residues. CDR1 SSHAT and CDR2 FNYEAQ come from the germline V gene (reference sequence). The CDR3 sequence is CASSLGTGTGVAGELFF. The DNA of the CDR3 is TGTGCTAGCAGCTTAGGCACCGGGACGGGCGTCGCCGGGGAGCTGTTTTTT.

This clonotype was observed many times. The chain has TRBV3-1 and TRBJ2-7; no definite D call. Germline lookup yields CDR1 LGHDT and CDR2 YNNKEL (reference sequence). V shed 5 bases and J shed 2 bases, with 7 bases lying between them. CDR3 size: 12 residues. The CDR3 bases are TGTGCCAGCAGCACAAGGACCTACGAGCAGTACTTC. This translates into CASSTRTYEQYF.

This clonotype was recorded many times. The rearrangement links TRBV27 to TRBJ2-1; tentative D call: TRBD2 (6 bases). The CDR3 has 17 residues. From germline, CDR1 is MNHEY and CDR2 SMNVEV (reference sequence). Trimming took 5 bases from V and 0 from J, leaving 17 bases between them. The CDR3 DNA reads TGTGCCAGCAGTAGGGAGCGAGGACTACGCTCCTACAATGAGCAGTTCTTC. The encoded protein is CASSRERGLRSYNEQFF.

The chain couples TRBV9 to TRBJ1-5; D unclear. The germline gives CDR1 SGDLS, CDR2 YYNGEE. CDR3 size: 15 residues. Between the trimmed V and J ends, which lost 0 bases and 3 bases, there was a span of 10 bases. The DNA of the CDR3 is TGTGCCAGCAGCGTAGGAGGAGACCACAATCAGCCCCAGCATTTT. As protein: CASSVGGDHNQPQHF.

This clonotype was seen a few times. V gene TRBV9 combines with J gene TRBJ2-3; 11 bases fit TRBD2. Germline V gene sequence: CDR1 SGDLS, CDR2 YYNGEE. There are 16 residues in the CDR3. J gave up 5 bases and V 4 bases, and 9 bases lay outside the gene matches. CDR3 coding DNA: TGTGCCAGCAGCCCCATTAGCGGGGGGGCCATAGATACGCAGTATTTT. Translation gives CASSPISGGAIDTQYF.

This clonotype occurred many times. V is TRBV9 and J is TRBJ2-7; D is possibly TRBD1 or TRBD2 (5 bases each). The V end lost 4 bases, the J end lost 6 bases, and 17 bases lay between the germline ends. There are 14 residues in the CDR3. Germline loops: CDR1 SGDLS, CDR2 YYNGEE. The CDR3 nucleotides are TGTGCCAGCAGCCCCGGGGCGGCCGGCGGCGAGCAGTACTTC. Its translation: CASSPGAAGGEQYF.

This clonotype was seen at least ten times. The rearrangement uses TRBV30 and TRBJ2-3; no clear D gene. V dropped 3 bases and J dropped 1 base, with 11 bases sitting between them. Germline-derived CDR1 and CDR2 are GTSNPN and SVGIG (reference sequence). The CDR3 consists of 14 residues. CDR3: CAWRTQGGTDTQYF. DNA for the CDR3: TGTGCCTGGAGGACTCAAGGAGGCACAGATACGCAGTATTTT.

The V gene is TRBV5-1, the J gene TRBJ2-2; D ambiguous. V lost 4 bases and J 3 bases, leaving 13 bases between the germline ends. This CDR3 has 15 amino acids. The V gene's germline CDR1 is SGHRS and CDR2 YFSETQ. CDR3 nucleotide sequence: TGCGCCAGCAGCCCTATTTCTTATGACACCGGGGAGCTGTTTTTT. Protein product: CASSPISYDTGELFF.

The J gene is TRBJ1-1, the V gene TRBV7-9, with D hard to call. Germline values: CDR1 SEHNR, CDR2 FQNEAQ (reference sequence). Trimming left V 5 bases short and J 6 bases short, with 7 bases between. The CDR3 has 11 amino acids. CDR3 coding DNA: TGTGCCAGCAGCCCGTTCTCTGAAGCTTTCTTT. Translating it yields CASSPFSEAFF. The complete variable domain, with remaining parts taken from reference TRBV7-9 and TRBJ1-1, reads DTGVSQNPRHKITKRGQNVTFRCDPISEHNRLYWYRQTLGQGPEFLTYFQNEAQLEKSRLLSDRFSAERPKGSFSTLEIQRTEQGDSAMYLCASSPFSEAFFGQGTRLTVV.

In its sample, this clonotype was seen a few times. The J gene is TRBJ1-5, the V gene TRBV7-8; D remains ambiguous. The V end was cut by 1 base, the J end by 2 bases, with 9 bases between. Germline V CDR1 and CDR2: SGHVS, FQNEAQ. The CDR3 is 15 residues long. CDR3 in amino acids: CASSLGGYRNQPQHF. The CDR3 region has the DNA TGTGCCAGCAGCTTAGGAGGGTATCGCAATCAGCCCCAGCATTTT.

This clonotype has only a few counts. The chain joins TRBV19 to TRBJ1-5, with TRBD1 identical over 9 bases. The CDR3 runs 16 residues. V was clipped by 0 bases and J by 0 bases; unmatched bases: 0. Germline values: CDR1 LNHDA, CDR2 SQIVND (reference sequence). CDR3 in amino acids: CASSIEDRGSNQPQHF. CDR3 coding DNA: TGTGCCAGTAGTATAGAGGACAGGGGTAGCAATCAGCCCCAGCATTTT. The full variable domain, rest sourced from reference TRBV19 and TRBJ1-5, is DGGITQSPKYLFRKEGQNVTLSCEQNLNHDAMYWYRQDPGQGLRLIYYSQIVNDFQKGDIAEGYSVSREKKESFPLTVTSAQKNPTAFYLCASSIEDRGSNQPQHFGDGTRLSIL.

Turning to this clonotype: A junction end diverges from the germline sequence, so it may reflect a read error. This rearrangement joins TRBV5-6 to TRBJ1-5, with 8 positions matching TRBD1. CDR3 length: 14 amino acids. The germline CDR1 and CDR2 sequences are SGHDT and YYEEEE. The CDR3 DNA follows: TGTGCCGGCAGCTGGGGACAGGACAATCAGCCCCAGCATTTT. It is translated as CAGSWGQDNQPQHF.